Shown below are 7 T cell receptor beta chains from a single sample sequenced in a study of identical twins. TCRdb independently ran MiXCR on the 5' RACE reads; one entry per CDR3 protein. The table records hundreds of thousands of distinct CDR3 sequences, 8% to 9.5% of them present only once. These records were also assigned to another study, of yellow fever vaccine responses in identical twins.

What was sequenced was CD8+ T cells sorted from blood. These receptors were taken from a woman in her late teens or twenties in good health.

V and J are TRBV5-6 and TRBJ2-7; 12 nucleotides agree with TRBD2. CDR3 size: 16 residues. Germline values: CDR1 SGHDT, CDR2 YYEEEE. The trim removed 5 bases at V and 4 bases at J, leaving 10 bases unmatched. The DNA for the CDR3 is TGTGCCAGCAGTTCCGGGACTAGCGGGCTAACTTACGAGCAGTACTTC. It is translated as CASSSGTSGLTYEQYF. Together with reference TRBV5-6 and TRBJ2-7, the CDR3 gives the full variable domain: DAGVTQSPTHLIKTRGQQVTLRCSPKSGHDTVSWYQQALGQGPQFIFQYYEEEERQRGNFPDRFSGHQFPNYSSELNVNALLLGDSALYLCASSSGTSGLTYEQYFGPGTRLTVT.

This clonotype was seen many times. V and J are TRBV4-1 and TRBJ2-5; D not resolved. CDR1 is MGHRA, CDR2 YSYEKL, per germline. The CDR3 extends over 14 amino acids. Trimming removed 4 bases at V and 1 base at J, with 10 bases between. This CDR3 is CASSPKETQETQYF. CDR3 DNA: TGCGCCAGCAGCCCAAAGGAAACCCAAGAGACCCAGTACTTC.

Worth noting for this clonotype: A read error is possible here, since a much larger clone lies one base away. This chain joins TRBV7-8 and TRBJ2-3, with D unresolved. There are 15 residues in the CDR3. Germline CDR1 and CDR2: SGHVS and FQNEAQ. CDR3 sequence reads: CAISLELGHTDTQYF. The CDR3 nucleotides read TGTGCCATCAGCTTAGAGCTGGGCCACACAGATACGCAGTATTTT.

The rearrangement links TRBV2 to TRBJ2-7, with D tentatively TRBD2 (6 bases). V shed 6 bases and J shed 2 bases, with 17 bases lying between them. The CDR3 has 15 residues. CDR1 and CDR2 from the germline V gene are SNHLY and FYNNEI. CDR3 region: CASRPISGVPYEQYF. The CDR3 DNA is TGTGCCAGCAGACCCATCTCGGGGGTACCCTACGAGCAGTACTTC.

This clonotype has ten or more counts. V is TRBV27 and J is TRBJ2-1, with TRBD1 matching 7 bases. Germline assignment: CDR1 MNHEY and CDR2 SMNVEV (reference sequence). This CDR3 is 15 amino acids long. The junction had 5 bases not matched to a gene; V was cut back by 6 bases and J by 0 bases. As DNA, the CDR3 is TGTGCCAGCAGCTCCCGGGACAGCTCCTACAATGAGCAGTTCTTC. It specifies CASSSRDSSYNEQFF.

The V and J genes are TRBV7-9 and TRBJ2-7, with D perhaps matching TRBD1 or TRBD2 (5 bases each). Germline values: CDR1 SEHNR, CDR2 FQNEAQ (reference sequence). V gave up 8 bases and J gave up 4 bases, with 9 bases separating them. The CDR3 totals 11 residues. The CDR3 loop reads CASGGIYEQYF. DNA for the CDR3: TGTGCCAGCGGGGGTATTTACGAGCAGTACTTC.

In this sample, this clonotype turned up many times. The chain is built from TRBV2 and TRBJ2-5; 8 bases align to TRBD1. The J segment lost 1 base and the V segment lost 7 bases, leaving 11 bases of the junction unmatched. The CDR3 loop spans 16 amino acids. Per germline, CDR1 SNHLY and CDR2 FYNNEI. CDR3 coding DNA: TGTGCCAGCATCGAAACCGGGACAGGCGTCCAAGAGACCCAGTACTTC. As protein: CASIETGTGVQETQYF.